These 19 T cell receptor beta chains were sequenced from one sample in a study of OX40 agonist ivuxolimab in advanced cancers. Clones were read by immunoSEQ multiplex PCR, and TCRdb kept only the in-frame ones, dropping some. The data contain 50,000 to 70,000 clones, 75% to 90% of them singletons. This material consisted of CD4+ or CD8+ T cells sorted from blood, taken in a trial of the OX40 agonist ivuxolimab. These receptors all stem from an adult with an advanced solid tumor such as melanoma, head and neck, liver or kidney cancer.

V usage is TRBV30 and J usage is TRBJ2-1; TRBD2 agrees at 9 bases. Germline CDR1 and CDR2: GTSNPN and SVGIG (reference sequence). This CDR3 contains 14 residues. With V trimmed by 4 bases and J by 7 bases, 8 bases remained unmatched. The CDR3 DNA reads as TGTGCCTGGAAAAAGGGGCTAGCGGGAAATGAGCAGTTCTTC. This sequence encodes CAWKKGLAGNEQFF. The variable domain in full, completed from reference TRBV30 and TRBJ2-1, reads SQTIHQWPATLVQPVGSPLSLECTVEGTSNPNLYWYRQAAGRGLQLLFYSVGIGQISSEVPQNLSASRPQDRQFILSSKKLLLSDSGFYLCAWKKGLAGNEQFFGPGTRLTVL.

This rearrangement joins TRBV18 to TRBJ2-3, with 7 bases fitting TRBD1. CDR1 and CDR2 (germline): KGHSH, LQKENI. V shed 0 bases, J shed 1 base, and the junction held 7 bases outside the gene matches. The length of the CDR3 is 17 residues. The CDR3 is CASSPPVGQRGTDTQYF. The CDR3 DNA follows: TGTGCCAGCTCACCACCGGTGGGACAGAGGGGCACAGATACGCAGTATTTT.

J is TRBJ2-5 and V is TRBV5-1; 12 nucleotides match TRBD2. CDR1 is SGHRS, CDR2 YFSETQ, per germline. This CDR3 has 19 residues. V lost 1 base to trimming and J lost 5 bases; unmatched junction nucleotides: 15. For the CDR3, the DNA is TGCGCCAGCAGCTTGATCCCCCTAGCGGGAGGGTCGGAGGATGAGACCCAGTACTTC. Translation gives CASSLIPLAGGSEDETQYF.

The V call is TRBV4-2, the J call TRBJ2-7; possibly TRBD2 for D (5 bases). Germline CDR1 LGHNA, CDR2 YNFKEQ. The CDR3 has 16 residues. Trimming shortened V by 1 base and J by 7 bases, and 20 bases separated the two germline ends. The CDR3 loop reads CASSQVVGTPPGEQYF. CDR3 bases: TGTGCCAGCAGCCAAGTCGTTGGCACTCCCCCGGGGGAGCAGTACTTC.

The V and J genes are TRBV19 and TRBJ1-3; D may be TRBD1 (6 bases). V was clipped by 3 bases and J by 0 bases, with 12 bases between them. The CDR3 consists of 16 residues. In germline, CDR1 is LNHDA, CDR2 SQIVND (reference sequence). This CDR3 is CASSIGGQLSGNTIYF. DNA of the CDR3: TGTGCCAGTAGTATCGGGGGACAACTCTCTGGAAACACCATATATTTT.

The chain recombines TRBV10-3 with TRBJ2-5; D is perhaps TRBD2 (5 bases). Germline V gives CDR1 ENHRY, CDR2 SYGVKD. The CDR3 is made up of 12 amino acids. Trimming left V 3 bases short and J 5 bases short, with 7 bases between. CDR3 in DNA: TGTGCCATCAGTGAACCGGGGGAGACCCAGTACTTC. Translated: CAISEPGETQYF.

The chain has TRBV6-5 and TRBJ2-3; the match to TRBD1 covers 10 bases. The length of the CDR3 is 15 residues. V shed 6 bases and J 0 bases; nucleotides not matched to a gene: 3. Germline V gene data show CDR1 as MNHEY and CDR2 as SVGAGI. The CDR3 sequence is CASRRTGGSTDTQYF. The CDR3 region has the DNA TGTGCCAGCAGACGGACAGGGGGGAGCACAGATACGCAGTATTTT.

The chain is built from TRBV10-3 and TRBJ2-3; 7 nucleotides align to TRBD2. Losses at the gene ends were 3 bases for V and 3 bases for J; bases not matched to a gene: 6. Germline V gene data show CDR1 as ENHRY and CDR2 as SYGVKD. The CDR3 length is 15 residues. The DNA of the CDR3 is TGTGCCATCAGTGAAGGGCAGGGAGGGACAGATACGCAGTATTTT. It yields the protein CAISEGQGGTDTQYF.

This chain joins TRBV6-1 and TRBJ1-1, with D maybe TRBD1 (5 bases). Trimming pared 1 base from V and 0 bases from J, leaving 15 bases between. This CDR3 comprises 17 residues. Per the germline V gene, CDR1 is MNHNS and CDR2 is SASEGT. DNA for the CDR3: TGTGCCAGCAGTGAAGGAGCCCGGGGCCTAATGAACACTGAAGCTTTCTTT. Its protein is CASSEGARGLMNTEAFF.

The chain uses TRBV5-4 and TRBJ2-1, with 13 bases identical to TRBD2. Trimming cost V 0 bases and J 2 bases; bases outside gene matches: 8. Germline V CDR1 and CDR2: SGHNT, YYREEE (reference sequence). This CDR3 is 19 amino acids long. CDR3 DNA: TGTGCCAGCAGCTTGGAACTAGCGGGAGGGCTGGGAACCTACAATGAGCAGTTCTTC. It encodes CASSLELAGGLGTYNEQFF.

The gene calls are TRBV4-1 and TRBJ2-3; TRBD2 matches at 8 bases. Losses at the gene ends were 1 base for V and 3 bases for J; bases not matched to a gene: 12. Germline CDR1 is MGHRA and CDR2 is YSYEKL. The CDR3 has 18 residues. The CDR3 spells CASSQGIAGNFRTDTQYF. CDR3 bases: TGCGCCAGCAGCCAAGGGATAGCGGGAAATTTTAGGACAGATACGCAGTATTTT.

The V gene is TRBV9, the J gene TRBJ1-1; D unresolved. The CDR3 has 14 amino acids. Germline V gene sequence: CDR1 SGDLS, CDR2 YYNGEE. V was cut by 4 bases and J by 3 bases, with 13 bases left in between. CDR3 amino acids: CASSRRSGDTEAFF. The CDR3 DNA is TGTGCCAGCAGCCGTAGAAGCGGGGACACTGAAGCTTTCTTT.

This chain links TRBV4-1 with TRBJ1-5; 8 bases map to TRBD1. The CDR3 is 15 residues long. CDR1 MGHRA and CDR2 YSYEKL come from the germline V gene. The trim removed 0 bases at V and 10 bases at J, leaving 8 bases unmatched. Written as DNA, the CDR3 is TGCGCCAGCAGCCAAGAAGGACAGGGCCAACGACCCCAGCATTTT. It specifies CASSQEGQGQRPQHF.

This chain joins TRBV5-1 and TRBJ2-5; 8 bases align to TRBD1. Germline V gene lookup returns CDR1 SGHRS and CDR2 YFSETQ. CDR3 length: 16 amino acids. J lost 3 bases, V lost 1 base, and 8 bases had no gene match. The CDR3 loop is CASSLYLGQAEETQYF. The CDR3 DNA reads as TGCGCCAGCAGCTTGTATTTGGGACAGGCAGAAGAGACCCAGTACTTC.

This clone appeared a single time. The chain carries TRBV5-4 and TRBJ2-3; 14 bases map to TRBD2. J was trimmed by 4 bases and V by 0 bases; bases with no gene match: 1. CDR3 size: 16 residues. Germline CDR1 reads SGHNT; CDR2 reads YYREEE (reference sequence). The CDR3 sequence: CASSLGLAGGSDTQYF. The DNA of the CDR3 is TGTGCCAGCAGCTTGGGACTAGCGGGAGGGTCAGATACGCAGTATTTT.

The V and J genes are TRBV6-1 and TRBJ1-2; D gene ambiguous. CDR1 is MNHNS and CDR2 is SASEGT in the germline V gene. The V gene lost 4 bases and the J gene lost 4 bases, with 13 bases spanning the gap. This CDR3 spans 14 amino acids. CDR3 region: CASSALGNFYGYTF. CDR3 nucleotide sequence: TGTGCCAGCAGTGCATTGGGGAACTTCTATGGCTACACCTTC.

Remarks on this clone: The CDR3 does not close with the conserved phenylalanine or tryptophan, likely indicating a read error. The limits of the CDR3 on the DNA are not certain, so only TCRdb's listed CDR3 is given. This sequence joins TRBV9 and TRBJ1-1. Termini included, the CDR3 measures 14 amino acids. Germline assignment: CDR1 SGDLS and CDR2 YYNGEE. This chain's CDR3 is CASSVKAQSPRALG.

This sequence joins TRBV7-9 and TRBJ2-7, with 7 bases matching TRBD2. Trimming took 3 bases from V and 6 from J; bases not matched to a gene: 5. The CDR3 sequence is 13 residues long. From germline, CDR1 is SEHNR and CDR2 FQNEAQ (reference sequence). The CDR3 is CASSFTGGSEQYF. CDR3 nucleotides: TGTGCCAGCAGCTTTACGGGAGGCAGCGAGCAGTACTTC. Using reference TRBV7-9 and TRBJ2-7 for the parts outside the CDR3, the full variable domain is DTGVSQNPRHKITKRGQNVTFRCDPISEHNRLYWYRQTLGQGPEFLTYFQNEAQLEKSRLLSDRFSAERPKGSFSTLEIQRTEQGDSAMYLCASSFTGGSEQYFGPGTRLTVT.

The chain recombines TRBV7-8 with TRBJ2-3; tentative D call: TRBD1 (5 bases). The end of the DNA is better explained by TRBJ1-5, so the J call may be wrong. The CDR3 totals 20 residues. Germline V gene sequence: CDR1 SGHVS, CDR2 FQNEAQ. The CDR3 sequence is CASSKSTGTSGTYSTDTQHF. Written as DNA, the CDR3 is TGTGCCAGCAGCAAATCCACCGGGACTAGCGGGACGTATAGCACAGATACGCAGCATTTT.